This T cell receptor (beta chain) emerged from a study of T cells in Graves' hyperthyroidism and ophthalmopathy. This clonotype was observed many times. The CDR3 is 15 amino acids. V shed 0 bases and J shed 5 bases, with 11 bases lying between them. Germline CDR1 MNHEY, CDR2 SMNVEV (reference sequence). Amplified TCR beta CDR3 regions came from RNA transcripts. TCR CDR3 regions were first amplified by RT-PCR with HTBI primers. TCRdb re-called the multiplex PCR reads with MiXCR, one entry per CDR3 protein. The sample has about 300,000 distinct CDR3 sequences, roughly 17% seen once. The study left out patients who had uncontrolled infection, other autoimmune disease, pregnancy or lactation.

The specimen sequenced was blood. V usage is TRBV27 and J usage is TRBJ1-5; D may be TRBD1 (5 bases). This clonotype was sampled from a man aged 25 to 45 with Graves' hyperthyroidism. CDR3 region: CASSLSSQGDQPQHF. The CDR3 DNA reads as TGTGCCAGCAGTTTATCCTCGCAGGGAGATCAGCCCCAGCATTTT.